The 28 T cell receptor beta chains in this list originate from one sample, sequenced in a study of PD-1 blockade in classical Hodgkin lymphoma. Here immunoSEQ multiplex PCR was the method, and the copy in TCRdb shows in-frame clones only, minus some. The sample lists under 45,000 clones, around three quarters occurring once. Patients all relapsed after autologous stem cell transplantation, and there was variation in brentuximab vedotin exposure. This specimen was peripheral blood mononuclear cells (PBMCs), taken at baseline. These receptors were obtained from a human donor with classical Hodgkin lymphoma.

The CDR3 loop reads CASSRTKVYEQYF. CDR3 nucleotide sequence: TGTGCCAGCTCCAGGACTAAAGTCTACGAGCAGTACTTC. The chain joins TRBV2 to TRBJ2-7, with D possibly TRBD2 on 6 matching bases. The CDR3 covers 13 residues. Germline V gene lookup returns CDR1 SNHLY and CDR2 FYNNEI. Trimming removed 8 bases at V and 3 bases at J, with 14 bases between. The variable domain in full, completed from reference TRBV2 and TRBJ2-7, reads EPEVTQTPSHQVTQMGQEVILRCVPISNHLYFYWYRQILGQKVEFLVSFYNNEISEKSEIFDDQFSVERPDGSNFTLKIRSTKLEDSAMYFCASSRTKVYEQYFGPGTRLTVT.

The rearrangement uses TRBV7-6 and TRBJ2-7, with D perhaps TRBD1 or TRBD2 (5 bases each). Germline V lookup: CDR1 SGHVS, CDR2 FNYEAQ. The CDR3 consists of 14 residues. V was shortened by 5 bases and J by 3 bases, with 14 bases between the two germline ends. CDR3 amino acids: CASSLGDGFYEQYF. In DNA, the CDR3 is TGTGCCAGCAGCCTAGGGGACGGTTTCTACGAGCAGTACTTC.

This clone was seen a few times. The J gene is TRBJ2-3, the V gene TRBV14; weak D call: TRBD1 (5 bases). The CDR3 totals 17 residues. V lost 0 bases and J 2 bases, leaving 15 bases between the germline ends. Germline CDR1 SGHDN, CDR2 FVKESK. This chain's CDR3 is CASSQDAARVVTDTQYF. The CDR3 DNA reads TGTGCCAGCAGCCAAGACGCCGCCAGGGTGGTCACAGATACGCAGTATTTT.

This clone was observed a handful of times. This rearrangement joins TRBV7-3 to TRBJ2-5; D gene unclear. V lost 1 base and J 7 bases, leaving 10 bases between the germline ends. CDR1 is SGHTA and CDR2 is FQGTGA in the germline V gene. This CDR3 comprises 13 residues. The CDR3 DNA follows: TGTGCCAGCAGCTTAAAAGTACCCGGGACCCAGTACTTC. The encoded protein is CASSLKVPGTQYF.

This chain connects TRBV6-5 to TRBJ1-5; no reliable D call. This CDR3 region has 13 residues. V was clipped by 2 bases and J by 5 bases, with 7 bases between them. Germline lookup yields CDR1 MNHEY and CDR2 SVGAGI. The CDR3 DNA follows: TGTGCCAGCAGTTACGACGGTCATCAGCCCCAGCATTTT. Protein sequence: CASSYDGHQPQHF.

The chain has TRBV30 and TRBJ2-7; unclear D gene. The CDR3 runs 11 residues. CDR1 and CDR2 from the germline V gene are GTSNPN and SVGIG (reference sequence). The ends were cut back, 1 base at V and 9 bases at J, with 10 bases in the middle. Written as DNA, the CDR3 is TGTGCCTGGAGTGCCCTCCGAGGGCAGTACTTC. The encoded protein is CAWSALRGQYF.

V and J are TRBV2 and TRBJ2-5; D unresolved. The V gene's germline CDR1 is SNHLY and CDR2 FYNNEI. Trimming removed 8 bases from V and 5 bases from J, with 9 bases in between. The CDR3 sequence is 11 residues long. The DNA of the CDR3 is TGTGCCAGCGCCCCCCAGGAGACCCAGTACTTC. This sequence encodes CASAPQETQYF.

J is TRBJ1-5 and V is TRBV6-4; no clear D gene. Trimming cost V 2 bases and J 7 bases, with 9 bases left between them. CDR1 is MRHNA and CDR2 is SNTAGT in the germline V gene. There are 13 residues in the CDR3. Written as DNA, the CDR3 is TGTGCCAGCAGTGACCACTTCGGCCAGCCCCAGCATTTT. It yields the protein CASSDHFGQPQHF.

This sequence joins TRBV7-2 and TRBJ1-2; D uncertain. This CDR3 contains 15 residues. Germline-derived CDR1 and CDR2 are SGHTA and FQGNSA. With 5 bases removed from V and 5 bases from J, the gap between germline ends came to 18 bases. CDR3 in DNA: TGTGCCAGCAGCCGCCTCCCCGGAGGAATTTATGGCTACACCTTC. This translates into CASSRLPGGIYGYTF.

The chain has TRBV7-8 and TRBJ2-1; D call uncertain. Trimming stripped 0 bases from V and 8 bases from J, with 11 bases between. Germline V lookup: CDR1 SGHVS, CDR2 FQNEAQ. This CDR3 spans 14 amino acids. CDR3 coding DNA: TGTGCCAGCAGCTTAGCGGCCCTCGGCGATGAGCAGTTCTTC. As protein: CASSLAALGDEQFF.

This chain joins TRBV6-6 and TRBJ2-7, with TRBD2 identical over 7 bases. Germline-derived CDR1 and CDR2 are MNHNY and SVGAGI (reference sequence). This CDR3 contains 14 residues. Trimming took 2 bases from V and 3 from J; bases not matched to a gene: 4. The CDR3 here is CASSYEASGYEQYF. The CDR3 DNA reads TGTGCCAGCAGTTACGAGGCTAGCGGCTACGAGCAGTACTTC.

The chain recombines TRBV6-6 with TRBJ1-5; D not certain. The CDR3 totals 13 residues. The V end lost 0 bases, the J end lost 7 bases, and 7 bases lay between the germline ends. Germline CDR1 MNHNY, CDR2 SVGAGI (reference sequence). CDR3 bases: TGTGCCAGCAGTTACTCGAAAGACCAGCCCCAGCATTTT. It yields the protein CASSYSKDQPQHF.

The rearrangement joins TRBV7-3 to TRBJ2-3, with 9 nucleotides matching TRBD2. CDR3 length: 14 residues. With 3 bases clipped from V and 2 bases from J, the junction kept 0 bases outside the gene matches. Looked up from germline, CDR1 is SGHTA and CDR2 is FQGTGA. Here the CDR3 reads CASSLGLATDTQYF. The CDR3 DNA is TGTGCCAGCAGCTTGGGACTAGCCACAGATACGCAGTATTTT.

This clone came up once. The genes are TRBV18 and TRBJ1-3, with unresolved D. V was clipped by 4 bases and J by 3 bases, with 13 bases between them. The V gene's germline CDR1 is KGHSH and CDR2 LQKENI. The CDR3 sequence is 15 residues long. This CDR3 reads CASSLAGPGGNTIYF. For the CDR3, the DNA is TGTGCCAGCTCACTGGCTGGACCAGGTGGAAACACCATATATTTT. Variable domain in full (rest from reference TRBV18 and TRBJ1-3): NAGVMQNPRHLVRRRGQEARLRCSPMKGHSHVYWYRQLPEEGLKFMVYLQKENIIDESGMPKERFSAEFPKEGPSILRIQQVVRGDSAAYFCASSLAGPGGNTIYFGEGSWLTVV.

The chain links TRBV7-9 to TRBJ1-2, with TRBD1 as a possible D gene (5 bases). The CDR3 length is 14 residues. V was cut by 2 bases and J by 2 bases, with 9 bases left in between. Germline V gene lookup returns CDR1 SEHNR and CDR2 FQNEAQ (reference sequence). As DNA, the CDR3 is TGTGCCAGCAGCTTACAGGGCCTCAACTATGGCTACACCTTC. Protein sequence: CASSLQGLNYGYTF. The complete variable domain, with remaining parts taken from reference TRBV7-9 and TRBJ1-2, reads DTGVSQNPRHKITKRGQNVTFRCDPISEHNRLYWYRQTLGQGPEFLTYFQNEAQLEKSRLLSDRFSAERPKGSFSTLEIQRTEQGDSAMYLCASSLQGLNYGYTFGSGTRLTVV.

This sequence joins TRBV19 and TRBJ2-1, with D perhaps matching TRBD2 (6 bases). The CDR3 is 17 residues long. Per germline, CDR1 LNHDA and CDR2 SQIVND (reference sequence). The ends were cut back, 2 bases at V and 5 bases at J, with 19 bases in the middle. DNA for the CDR3: TGTGCCAGTAGTATAAGAGGAATGGGACTCCGGGACAATGAGCAGTTCTTC. Its translation is CASSIRGMGLRDNEQFF.

The chain carries TRBV14 and TRBJ2-3; TRBD1 matches at 7 bases. The germline CDR1 and CDR2 sequences are SGHDN and FVKESK. This CDR3 is built from 12 residues. The V and J ends lost 11 bases and 2 bases, in that order; junction bases with no gene match: 4. The CDR3 protein is CAVGQLTDTQYF. CDR3 coding DNA: TGTGCCGTGGGACAGCTCACAGATACGCAGTATTTT. Complete variable domain (other parts from reference TRBV14 and TRBJ2-3): EAGVTQFPSHSVIEKGQTVTLRCDPISGHDNLYWYRRVMGKEIKFLLHFVKESKQDESGMPNNRFLAERTGGTYSTLKVQPAELEDSGVYFCAVGQLTDTQYFGPGTRLTVL.

The J gene is TRBJ2-7, the V gene TRBV6-5; 7 positions agree with TRBD2. The CDR3 has 12 amino acids. With 8 bases clipped from V and 4 bases from J, the junction kept 5 bases outside the gene matches. Looked up from germline, CDR1 is MNHEY and CDR2 is SVGAGI. The CDR3 coding sequence is TGTGCCAGCGAAGGACTAGTGTACGAGCAGTACTTC. Translated, it gives CASEGLVYEQYF.

V usage is TRBV19 and J usage is TRBJ1-1, with 7 bases identical to TRBD1. Trimming cost V 6 bases and J 4 bases; bases outside gene matches: 5. The germline V gene encodes CDR1 LNHDA and CDR2 SQIVND (reference sequence). This CDR3 is 13 amino acids long. The chain's CDR3 is CASRSQGITEAFF. CDR3 in DNA: TGTGCCAGTAGATCACAGGGGATCACTGAAGCTTTCTTT.

For this clone: A junction boundary mismatches the germline segment, possibly from a read error. The V call is TRBV27, the J call TRBJ1-4; D perhaps matches TRBD1 (5 bases). The CDR3 totals 14 residues. Germline assignment: CDR1 MNHEY and CDR2 SMNVEV (reference sequence). CDR3 protein: CATSAQGANEKLFF. The DNA for the CDR3 is TGTGCCACCAGTGCTCAAGGGGCTAATGAAAAACTGTTTTTT.

V is TRBV7-8 and J is TRBJ2-2, with D possibly matching TRBD2 (5 bases). The germline V gene encodes CDR1 SGHVS and CDR2 FQNEAQ. CDR3 length: 16 residues. Deletions cut 5 bases from V and 3 bases from J, with 16 bases between. CDR3 bases: TGTGCCAGCAGCCCCTTACGGGGTTGGGACACCGGGGAGCTGTTTTTT. It yields the protein CASSPLRGWDTGELFF. Together with reference TRBV7-8 and TRBJ2-2, the CDR3 gives the full variable domain: GAGVSQSPRYKVAKRGQDVALRCDPISGHVSLFWYQQALGQGPEFLTYFQNEAQLDKSGLPSDRFFAERPEGSVSTLKIQRTQQEDSAVYLCASSPLRGWDTGELFFGEGSRLTVL.

The CDR3 DNA reads as TGTGCTAGTGGTTTGCACGTCGAGGACACCGGGGAGCTGTTTTTT. The encoded protein is CASGLHVEDTGELFF. The chain carries TRBV12-5 and TRBJ2-2; unclear D gene. With 2 bases removed from V and 3 bases from J, the gap between germline ends came to 10 bases. The CDR3 loop spans 15 amino acids. CDR1 and CDR2 (germline): LGHNT, FRNRAP.

The rearrangement joins TRBV27 to TRBJ1-2; D perhaps matches TRBD1 (6 bases). The CDR3 contains 13 residues. The ends were cut back, 3 bases at V and 5 bases at J, with 10 bases in the middle. Germline CDR1 and CDR2: MNHEY and SMNVEV (reference sequence). The CDR3 is CASSFSGDYGYTF. CDR3 bases: TGTGCCAGCAGTTTTTCAGGGGATTATGGCTACACCTTC.

The J gene is TRBJ2-1, the V gene TRBV6-6; D gene unclear. Trimming took off 5 bases at V and 0 bases at J, with 8 bases between the two ends. From germline, CDR1 is MNHNY and CDR2 SVGAGI (reference sequence). This CDR3 contains 14 residues. The CDR3 reads CASSRPGSYNEQFF. The DNA of the CDR3 is TGTGCCAGCAGTCGTCCGGGCTCCTACAATGAGCAGTTCTTC.

The chain couples TRBV7-9 to TRBJ1-1; D gene uncertain. Trimming stripped 4 bases from V and 1 base from J, with 13 bases between. This CDR3 has 15 residues. Germline V lookup: CDR1 SEHNR, CDR2 FQNEAQ (reference sequence). The CDR3 region is CASSSLWPGNTEAFF. CDR3 in DNA: TGTGCCAGCAGCTCCTTATGGCCGGGGAACACTGAAGCTTTCTTT.

The chain links TRBV5-4 to TRBJ2-7, with D tentatively TRBD1 or TRBD2 (5 bases each). Between the trimmed V and J ends, which lost 0 bases and 5 bases, there was a span of 15 bases. Per the germline V gene, CDR1 is SGHNT and CDR2 is YYREEE (reference sequence). This CDR3 spans 15 amino acids. CDR3 sequence: CASSLGGMRRDEQYF. The DNA of the CDR3 is TGTGCCAGCAGCTTGGGGGGGATGCGTCGGGACGAGCAGTACTTC. Complete variable domain (other parts from reference TRBV5-4 and TRBJ2-7): ETGVTQSPTHLIKTRGQQVTLRCSSQSGHNTVSWYQQALGQGPQFIFQYYREEENGRGNFPPRFSGLQFPNYSSELNVNALELDDSALYLCASSLGGMRRDEQYFGPGTRLTVT.

V gene TRBV7-2 combines with J gene TRBJ2-2; no clear D. The CDR3 spans 14 residues. Germline V gene lookup returns CDR1 SGHTA and CDR2 FQGNSA. Deletions cut 1 base from V and 8 bases from J, with 11 bases between. The CDR3 DNA reads TGTGCCAGCAGCTTAGGGGGTCCGACTGGGGAGCTGTTTTTT. It is translated as CASSLGGPTGELFF. The complete variable domain, with remaining parts taken from reference TRBV7-2 and TRBJ2-2, reads GAGVSQSPSNKVTEKGKDVELRCDPISGHTALYWYRQSLGQGLEFLIYFQGNSAPDKSGLPSDRFSAERTGGSVSTLTIQRTQQEDSAVYLCASSLGGPTGELFFGEGSRLTVL.

The V and J genes are TRBV5-1 and TRBJ1-1; D ambiguous. This CDR3 comprises 13 residues. Between the trimmed V and J ends, which lost 0 bases and 6 bases, there was a span of 9 bases. Germline V gene lookup returns CDR1 SGHRS and CDR2 YFSETQ. CDR3 DNA: TGCGCCAGCAGCTTGGGCCGTGGGGCTGAAGCTTTCTTT. It translates to CASSLGRGAEAFF.